These T cell receptor beta chains were read from a single sample in a study of T cells in Graves' hyperthyroidism and ophthalmopathy. In TCRdb, the multiplex PCR reads were re-called with MiXCR into one record per CDR3 protein. This sample yields 530,000 or so distinct CDR3 sequences, of which around 22% are seen a single time; 11% belongs to the top ten. The source material was blood. The receptors stem from a woman between 25 and 40 years old with Graves' ophthalmopathy. CDR3s leave out the opening cysteine and the closing phenylalanine or tryptophan. Each record gives: V gene, clone size, J gene, CDR3 protein. The size field is filled for only some rows; it gives once, few, many or a size class.

TRBV9	.	TRBJ2-7	ASSVDGGPPREQY
TRBV12-3/TRBV12-4	.	TRBJ1-5	ASSLRAGGQPQH
TRBV12-3/TRBV12-4	many	TRBJ2-5	ASSLPSLVGGAETQY
TRBV6-1	many	TRBJ2-6	ASRTRWTGSGANVLT
TRBV20-1	.	TRBJ1-2	SVTGRVGDGYT
TRBV6-5	many	TRBJ2-6	ASSYDRGLSGANVLT
TRBV3-1	many	TRBJ2-5	ASSQDQIGETQY
TRBV29-1	many	TRBJ2-7	SVGAETGVYEQY
TRBV9	many	TRBJ1-1	ASSVDAGGDEAF
TRBV7-9	many	TRBJ1-5	ASSPDAAGQPQH
TRBV6-2/TRBV6-3	many	TRBJ2-7	ASTYGAGDGYEQY
TRBV30	many	TRBJ2-7	AWSVLLGAYEQY
TRBV27	many	TRBJ1-2	ASSLRQPANYGYT
TRBV29-1	many	TRBJ1-1	SVKGQGGSTEAF
TRBV10-3	.	TRBJ1-2	AISGEPNYGYT
TRBV19	many	TRBJ1-1	ASSIPGQQAF
TRBV25-1	.	TRBJ1-5	ASSEPPDRGGQPQH
TRBV5-1	few	TRBJ2-7	ASSLSGGAGPNEQY
TRBV19	many	TRBJ2-7	ASRISGGTYEQY
TRBV7-8	once	TRBJ2-7	ASSLSWETYEQY
TRBV4-1	.	TRBJ2-2	ASSQVNLGLGSGELF
TRBV19	many	TRBJ1-5	ASSIMLGTADQPQH
TRBV6-5	many	TRBJ1-1	ASSYSMGDTEAF
TRBV4-1	few	TRBJ1-5	ASSQVGEINQPQH
TRBV28	once	TRBJ1-2	ASRPGGFGGYT
TRBV6-5	few	TRBJ2-1	ASTYLMGTPNEQF
TRBV11-2	few	TRBJ2-3	ASSPDELAHSADTQY
TRBV28	few	TRBJ2-2	ASKWTSLGPSLSGELF
TRBV6-1	.	TRBJ2-7	ASRSVGTVSYEQY
TRBV14	many	TRBJ1-5	ASSQKVYGGNQPQH
TRBV20-1	.	TRBJ2-5	SATASELETQY
TRBV4-1	many	TRBJ2-7	ASSQVRQGWDEQY
TRBV7-6	many	TRBJ2-3	ASSLVSQGWSDTQY
TRBV20-1	many	TRBJ1-1	SARGSIRGAGGMTEAF
TRBV4-3	many	TRBJ2-5	ASSQDFGGEETQY
TRBV12-3/TRBV12-4	many	TRBJ2-7	ASSFGRVYEQY
TRBV6-1	many	TRBJ2-5	ASRLTGSGTQY
TRBV11-2	many	TRBJ1-2	ASSFQQGSGGYT
TRBV11-3	few	TRBJ2-4	ASSLAKNIQY
TRBV6-1	few	TRBJ2-7	ASSEISRGSEQY
TRBV10-3	.	TRBJ2-7	AISSGPETYEQY
TRBV12-3/TRBV12-4	.	TRBJ2-7	ASTRQGGTYEQY
TRBV7-2	few	TRBJ1-6	ASSLEGTGNYSPLH
TRBV20-1	many	TRBJ1-5	SATARDTISNQPQH
TRBV5-1	many	TRBJ1-1	ASSLGGTANTEAF
TRBV3-1	few	TRBJ1-5	ASSQDYAGGNQPQH
TRBV15	.	TRBJ2-4	ATSRWTGGNIQY
TRBV19	.	TRBJ1-1	ASSIVSVGSTEAF
TRBV9	many	TRBJ2-7	ASSVGQTIDYEQY
TRBV7-3	.	TRBJ2-5	ASSFFPQGAQY